This T cell receptor beta chain was recovered during a study of T and B cells in COVID-19 patients. Turning to the study itself: In the active-infection cohort, nine tenths of the roughly 20 patients had comorbidities linked to unfavorable COVID-19 outcome.

TRB was amplified from approximately 250-480 ng of blood genomic DNA. The CDR3 totals 14 residues. Germline CDR1 is SGHDT and CDR2 is YYEEEE. As to this clonotype: One end of the junction is discordant with germline, which a read error may explain.

BIOMED2 TRB-A/B primer pools were used in multiplex TRB PCR. One entry per CDR3 protein, called by TCRdb with MiXCR from the multiplex PCR reads. This sample has 4,000 to 5,000 distinct CDR3 sequences, with approximately 30% found just once. The sequence came from a human donor with active COVID-19. The chain employs TRBV5-6 and TRBJ2-3; TRBD2 aligns across 7 bases. Sequencing was performed on blood. The CDR3 region is CASGEGSSTDTQYF. The CDR3 DNA sequence: TGCGCCAGCGGGGAAGGGAGCAGCACAGATACGCAGTATTTT.